The 6 T cell receptor beta chains listed next were all sequenced from one sample in a study of Ad26.COV2.S vaccination and SARS-CoV-2 variants. The repertoire was sequenced with immunoSEQ multiplex PCR; TCRdb's copy has only in-frame clones and lacks some. In the table there are a few hundred thousand clones, around 92% of which are singletons. Treatment defined: some 20 received Ad26.COV2.S at low or high dose, single or two shots; 5 received placebo; per-sample allocation not given. At day 63 after the first vaccine or placebo injection, samples were drawn. The sample was peripheral blood, taken in a trial of Ad26.COV2.S vaccine versus placebo. These receptors came from a person between 18 and 59 years old who received the Ad26.COV2.S COVID-19 vaccine or a placebo.

DNA for the CDR3: TGTGCCAGCAGTACAACAGGGGGCCCAGCTTATGGCTACACCTTC. It is translated as CASSTTGGPAYGYTF. The chain has TRBV27 and TRBJ1-2; TRBD1 matches 9 bases. The CDR3 is made up of 15 amino acids. With 5 bases clipped from V and 5 bases from J, the junction kept 9 bases outside the gene matches. CDR1 and CDR2 (germline): MNHEY, SMNVEV (reference sequence).

This rearrangement joins TRBV21-1 to TRBJ1-1; the table's D gene call, TRBD1, was not cross checked with the DNA. TRBV21-1 is listed as a pseudogene. This CDR3 contains 15 residues. The CDR3 DNA is TGTGCCAGCAGTCTGGCGGACAGGGAATACACTGAAGCTTTCTTT. Translated, it gives CASSLADREYTEAFF.

This chain uses TRBV4-3 with TRBJ1-4; 9 nucleotides align to TRBD1. V shed 2 bases and J 3 bases; nucleotides not matched to a gene: 13. The CDR3 spans 19 residues. Germline assignment: CDR1 LGHNA and CDR2 YSLEER. CDR3 bases: TGCGCCAGCAGCCAAAGATTAAGGGGACAGGGTCCCGCTAATGAAAAACTGTTTTTT. Its protein is CASSQRLRGQGPANEKLFF.

V usage is TRBV2 and J usage is TRBJ2-7; D gene uncertain. CDR3 length equals 15 residues. Germline V gene sequence: CDR1 SNHLY, CDR2 FYNNEI. V was clipped by 8 bases and J by 2 bases, with 19 bases between them. The DNA for the CDR3 is TGTGCCAGCGTCCTCTCAGCCGTCCCAACCTACGAGCAGTACTTC. Its translation is CASVLSAVPTYEQYF.

The chain is built from TRBV7-2 and TRBJ1-2; D ambiguous. The CDR3 is 11 amino acids. Germline CDR1 is SGHTA and CDR2 is FQGNSA. The ends were cut back, 4 bases at V and 5 bases at J, with 5 bases in the middle. CDR3 nucleotide sequence: TGTGCCAGCAGCTGGACTTATGGCTACACCTTC. Amino acids: CASSWTYGYTF.

The chain combines TRBV18 with TRBJ1-6, with D tentatively TRBD1 (5 bases). Between the trimmed V and J ends, which lost 2 bases and 10 bases, there was a span of 12 bases. The CDR3 is made up of 14 amino acids. CDR1 is KGHSH, CDR2 LQKENI, per germline. Written as DNA, the CDR3 is TGTGCCAGCTCACCAGTCCAGGGTAACTCACCCCTCCACTTT. Its translation: CASSPVQGNSPLHF.